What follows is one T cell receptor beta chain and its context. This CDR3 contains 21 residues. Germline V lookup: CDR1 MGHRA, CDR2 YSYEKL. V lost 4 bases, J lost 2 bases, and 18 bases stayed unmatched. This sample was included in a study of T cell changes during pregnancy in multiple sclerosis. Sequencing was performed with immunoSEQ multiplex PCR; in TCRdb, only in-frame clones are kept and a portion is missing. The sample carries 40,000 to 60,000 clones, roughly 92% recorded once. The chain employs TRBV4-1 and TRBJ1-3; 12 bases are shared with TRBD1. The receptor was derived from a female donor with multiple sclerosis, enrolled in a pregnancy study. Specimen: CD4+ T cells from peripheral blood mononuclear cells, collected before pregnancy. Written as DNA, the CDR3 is TGCGCCAGCAGCCTAAAGAAGGGGGGACAGGGGGCTAATTTTACTGGAAACACCATATATTTT. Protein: CASSLKKGGQGANFTGNTIYF.